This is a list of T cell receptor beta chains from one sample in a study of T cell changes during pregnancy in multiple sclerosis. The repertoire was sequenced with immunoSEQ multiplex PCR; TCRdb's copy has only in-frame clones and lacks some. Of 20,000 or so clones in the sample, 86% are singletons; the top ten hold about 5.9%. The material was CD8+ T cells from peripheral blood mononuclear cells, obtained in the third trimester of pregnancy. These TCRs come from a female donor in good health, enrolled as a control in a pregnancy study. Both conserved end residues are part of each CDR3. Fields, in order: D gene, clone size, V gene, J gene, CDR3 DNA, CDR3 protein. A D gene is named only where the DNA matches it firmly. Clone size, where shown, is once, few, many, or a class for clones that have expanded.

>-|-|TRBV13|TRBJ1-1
TGTGCCAGCAGCTCATCAGGGTATAAGGACACTGAAGCTTTCTTT
CASSSSGYKDTEAFF
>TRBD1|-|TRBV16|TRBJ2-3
TGTGCCAGCAGCCAATCTTCGACAGGGGGTTTCACAGATACGCAGTATTTT
CASSQSSTGGFTDTQYF
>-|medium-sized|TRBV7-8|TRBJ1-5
TGTGCCAGCAGCTCTGGGGGCAGCAATCAGCCCCAGCATTTT
CASSSGGSNQPQHF
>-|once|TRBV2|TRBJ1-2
TGTGCCACCCAGGGGAGGGACTATGGCTACACCTTC
CATQGRDYGYTF
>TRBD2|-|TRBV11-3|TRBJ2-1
TGTGCCAGCAGCCCCCGGACTAGCGGGGGCTATAGGGAGCAGTTCTTC
CASSPRTSGGYREQFF
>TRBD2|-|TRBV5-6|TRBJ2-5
TGTGCCAGCAGCTTGGCACTAGCGGGGGGCCGTGACCAAGAGACCCAGTACTTC
CASSLALAGGRDQETQYF
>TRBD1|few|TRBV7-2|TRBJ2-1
TGTGCCAGCAGCTTAGGACAGGGATACAATGAGCAGTTCTTC
CASSLGQGYNEQFF
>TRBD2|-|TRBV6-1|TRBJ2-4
TGTGCCAGCAGTCCGCCGGGGGGCATTCAGTACTTC
CASSPPGGIQYF
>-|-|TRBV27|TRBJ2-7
TGTGCCAGCAGTTTAGCGGACAGTCCCTCCTACGAGCAGTACTTC
CASSLADSPSYEQYF
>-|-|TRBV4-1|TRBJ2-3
TGCGCCAGCAGCCAGACTACTACCTCGACAGATACGCAGTATTTT
CASSQTTTSTDTQYF
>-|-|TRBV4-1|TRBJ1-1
TGCGCCAGCAGCCAAGATCGGGTGGGTCAGGGGAACACTGAAGCTTTCTTT
CASSQDRVGQGNTEAFF
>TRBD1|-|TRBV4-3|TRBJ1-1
TGCGCCAGCAGCCAACGAATCGGGACAGGGAACGTGAACACTGAAGCTTTCTTT
CASSQRIGTGNVNTEAFF
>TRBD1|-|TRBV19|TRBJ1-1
TGTGCCAGTAGTATTGGGACAGCCACTGAAGCTTTCTTT
CASSIGTATEAFF
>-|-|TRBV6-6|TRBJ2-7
TGTGCCAGCAGTTACTCAGAGGGATCGTACTACGAGCAGTACTTC
CASSYSEGSYYEQYF
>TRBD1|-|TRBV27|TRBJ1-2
TGTGCCAGCAGTCCGGGACAGCTACCGAACTATGGCTACACCTTC
CASSPGQLPNYGYTF
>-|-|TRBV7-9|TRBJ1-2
TGTGCCAGCAGCTCCTCTTCCCGGTCTAGGGGCTACACCTTC
CASSSSSRSRGYTF
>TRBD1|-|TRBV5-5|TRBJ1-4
TGTGCCAGCAGCTCCTACAGGGGAGATAATGAAAAACTGTTTTTT
CASSSYRGDNEKLFF
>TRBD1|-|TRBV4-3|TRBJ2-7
TGCGCCAGCAGCCAAGACTGGTCCCGGGACAGCTGGAGCGAGCAGTACTTC
CASSQDWSRDSWSEQYF
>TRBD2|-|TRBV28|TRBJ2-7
TGTGCCAGCACCCGGGCGGGGGAACCCTACGAGCAGTACTTC
CASTRAGEPYEQYF
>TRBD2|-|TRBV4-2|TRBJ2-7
TGTGCCAGCAGCCAAGATGGGGCTAGCGGGGTCTACGAGCAGTACTTC
CASSQDGASGVYEQYF
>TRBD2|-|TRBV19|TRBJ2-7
TGTGCCAGTAGTATAGCCGGACTAGCTTCCTACGAGCAGTACTTC
CASSIAGLASYEQYF
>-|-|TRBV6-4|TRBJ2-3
TGTGCCAGCAGTGACTCGGGCGGGGCGTCAGATACGCAGTATTTT
CASSDSGGASDTQYF
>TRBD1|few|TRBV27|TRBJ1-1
TGTGCCAGCAGGAAAGACAGGGCCATGAACACTGAAGCTTTCTTT
CASRKDRAMNTEAFF
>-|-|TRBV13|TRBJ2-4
TGTGCCAGCAGCCGGGGTGGGGACATTCAGTACTTC
CASSRGGDIQYF
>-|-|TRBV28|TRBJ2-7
TGTGCCAGCAGACCCACCGGGAATGCCTACGAGCAGTACTTC
CASRPTGNAYEQYF
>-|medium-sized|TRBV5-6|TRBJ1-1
TGTGCCAGCAGCTTGGAGTCAGGGTCGCACACTGAAGCTTTCTTT
CASSLESGSHTEAFF
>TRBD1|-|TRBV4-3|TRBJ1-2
TGCGCCAGCAGCTCCGGGACAGGGCCCAGGCATGGCTACACCTTC
CASSSGTGPRHGYTF
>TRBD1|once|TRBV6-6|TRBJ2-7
TGTGCCAGCAGTTGGACAGGGGGCAACGAGCAGTACTTC
CASSWTGGNEQYF
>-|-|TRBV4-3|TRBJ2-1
TGCGCCAGCAGCCCAAAAATGACGGCCGGGTACCCTAGGAATGAGCAGTTCTTC
CASSPKMTAGYPRNEQFF
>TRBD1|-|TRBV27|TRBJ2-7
TGTGCCAGCAGTTGGTCCGGGACAGTAGCCTACGAGCAGTACTTC
CASSWSGTVAYEQYF
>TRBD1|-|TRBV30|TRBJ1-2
TGTGCCCGACTCGGGACAGAAACTAACTATGGCTACACCTTC
CARLGTETNYGYTF
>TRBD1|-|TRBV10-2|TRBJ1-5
TGCGCCAGCAGTGGGGACAGGGATCAGCCCCAGCATTTT
CASSGDRDQPQHF
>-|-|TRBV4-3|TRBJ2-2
TGCGCCAGCAGCCAAGGGGCAGGCCTCACCGGGGAGCTGTTTTTT
CASSQGAGLTGELFF
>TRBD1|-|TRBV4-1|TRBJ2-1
TGCGCCAGCAGCCAAGCCCGGGACAGCAATGAGCAGTTCTTC
CASSQARDSNEQFF
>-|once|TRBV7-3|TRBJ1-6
TGTGCCAGCAGCTTACAGGGTCCCTTTTCACCCCTCCACTTT
CASSLQGPFSPLHF
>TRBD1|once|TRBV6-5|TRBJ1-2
TGTGCCGCCTCCCCGGAGACAGGGGGCGCTTCTGGCTACACCTTC
CAASPETGGASGYTF
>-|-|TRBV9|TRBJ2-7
TGTGCCAGCAGCGAGGAGCCAACCTACGAGCAGTACTTC
CASSEEPTYEQYF
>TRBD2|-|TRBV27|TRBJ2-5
TGTGCCAGCAGTTTCGGGACTAGCGGGGACAAGACCCAGTACTTC
CASSFGTSGDKTQYF
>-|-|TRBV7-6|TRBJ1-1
TGTGCCAGCAGCTTATCGGAGGACACTGAAGCTTTCTTT
CASSLSEDTEAFF
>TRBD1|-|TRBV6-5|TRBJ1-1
TGTGCCAGCAGGACAGGGGTTAGCACTGAAGCTTTCTTT
CASRTGVSTEAFF
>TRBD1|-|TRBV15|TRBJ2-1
TGTGCCACCAGCAGGGACAGGGGGGCCCCCAATGAGCAGTTCTTC
CATSRDRGAPNEQFF
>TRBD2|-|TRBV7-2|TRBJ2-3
TGTGCCAGCAGCCTCCTAGCGGGGGCCAACACAGATACGCAGTATTTT
CASSLLAGANTDTQYF
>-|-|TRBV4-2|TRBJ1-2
TGTGCCAGCAGCCAAGGGGTCGGGGGGGGCTCGGATGGCTACACCTTC
CASSQGVGGGSDGYTF
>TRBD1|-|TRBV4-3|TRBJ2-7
TGCGCCAGCAGCCCCGGGACAGCCACCTACGAGCAGTACTTC
CASSPGTATYEQYF
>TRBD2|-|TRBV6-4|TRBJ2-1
TGTGCCAGCAGTGACGGTACAGCGGGGTTGAATGAGCAGTTCTTC
CASSDGTAGLNEQFF
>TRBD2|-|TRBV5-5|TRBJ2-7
TGTGCCAGCAGGGGAGGGTCGGGGCCGTACGAGCAGTACTTC
CASRGGSGPYEQYF
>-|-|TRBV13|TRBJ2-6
TGTGCCAGCAGCTTTCAGTCCTCCTCTGGGGCCAACGTCCTGACTTTC
CASSFQSSSGANVLTF
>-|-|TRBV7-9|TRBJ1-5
TGTGCCAGCATCTTTCGGGATCCCCAGCATTTT
CASIFRDPQHF
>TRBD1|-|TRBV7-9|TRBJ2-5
TGTGCCAGCAGCTTAGAGGCAGGGGGAATTATGGAGACCCAGTACTTC
CASSLEAGGIMETQYF
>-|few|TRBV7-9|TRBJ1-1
TGTGCCAGCAGTGATCACTCCACTGAAGCTTTCTTT
CASSDHSTEAFF
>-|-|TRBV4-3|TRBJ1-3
TGCGCCAGCAGCCAAGAAGGGGGCTCTGGAAACACCATATATTTT
CASSQEGGSGNTIYF
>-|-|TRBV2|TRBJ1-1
TGTGCCAGCAGAATGGCAGGGTTAAACACTGAAGCTTTCTTT
CASRMAGLNTEAFF